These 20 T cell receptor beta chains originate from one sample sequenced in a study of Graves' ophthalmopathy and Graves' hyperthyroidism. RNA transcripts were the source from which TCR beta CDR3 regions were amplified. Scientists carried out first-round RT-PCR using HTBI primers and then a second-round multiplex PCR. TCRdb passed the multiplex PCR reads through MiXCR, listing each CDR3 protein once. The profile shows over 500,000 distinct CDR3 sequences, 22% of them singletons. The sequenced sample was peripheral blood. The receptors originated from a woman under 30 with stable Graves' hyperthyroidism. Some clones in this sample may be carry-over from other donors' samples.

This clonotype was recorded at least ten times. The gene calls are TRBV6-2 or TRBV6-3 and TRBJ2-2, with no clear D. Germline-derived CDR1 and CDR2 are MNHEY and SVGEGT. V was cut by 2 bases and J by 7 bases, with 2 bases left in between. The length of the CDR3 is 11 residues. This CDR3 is CASSYHGELFF. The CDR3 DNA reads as TGTGCCAGCAGTTACCACGGGGAGCTGTTTTTT.

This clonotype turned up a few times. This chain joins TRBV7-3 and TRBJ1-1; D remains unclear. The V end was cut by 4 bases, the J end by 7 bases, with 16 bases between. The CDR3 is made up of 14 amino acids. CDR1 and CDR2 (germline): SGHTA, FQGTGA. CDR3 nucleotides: TGTGCCAGCAGCTCGCAAGGTGGCCCCGGTGAAGCTTTCTTT. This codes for CASSSQGGPGEAFF.

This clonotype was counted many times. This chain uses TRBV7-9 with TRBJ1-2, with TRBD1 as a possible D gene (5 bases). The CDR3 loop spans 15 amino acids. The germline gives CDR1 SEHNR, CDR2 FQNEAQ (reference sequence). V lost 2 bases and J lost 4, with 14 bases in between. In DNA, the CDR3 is TGTGCCAGCAGCTTATTTCAAGCGGGACCCTATGGCTACACCTTC. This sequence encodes CASSLFQAGPYGYTF.

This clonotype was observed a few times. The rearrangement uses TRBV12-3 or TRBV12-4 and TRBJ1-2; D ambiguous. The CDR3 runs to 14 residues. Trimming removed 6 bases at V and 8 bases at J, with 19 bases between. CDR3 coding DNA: TGTGCCAGCAGCCCTGCCATTACTGCAAACGGCTACACCTTC. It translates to CASSPAITANGYTF.

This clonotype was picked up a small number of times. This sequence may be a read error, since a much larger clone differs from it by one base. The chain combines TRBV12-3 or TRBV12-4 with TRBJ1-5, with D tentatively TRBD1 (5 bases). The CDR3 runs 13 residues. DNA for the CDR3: TGTGCCCGCAGTTTCAGGGTAAATCAGCCCCAGCATTTT. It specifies CARSFRVNQPQHF.

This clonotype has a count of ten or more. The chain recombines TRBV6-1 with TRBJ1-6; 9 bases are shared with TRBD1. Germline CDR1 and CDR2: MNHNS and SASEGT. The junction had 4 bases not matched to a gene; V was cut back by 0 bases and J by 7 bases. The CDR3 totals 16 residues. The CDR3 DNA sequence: TGTGCCAGCAGTGAAGCGAGGGACAGGGTCAATTCACCCCTCCACTTT. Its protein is CASSEARDRVNSPLHF.

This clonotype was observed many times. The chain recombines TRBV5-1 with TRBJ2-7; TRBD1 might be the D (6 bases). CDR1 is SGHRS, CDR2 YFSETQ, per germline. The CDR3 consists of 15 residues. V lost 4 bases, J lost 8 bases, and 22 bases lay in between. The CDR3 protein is CASSPSGQSFSQQYF. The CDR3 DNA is TGCGCCAGCAGCCCGTCCGGACAGAGTTTTTCCCAGCAGTACTTC. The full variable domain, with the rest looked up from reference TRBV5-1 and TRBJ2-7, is KAGVTQTPRYLIKTRGQQVTLSCSPISGHRSVSWYQQTPGQGLQFLFEYFSETQRNKGNFPGRFSGRQFSNSRSEMNVSTLELGDSALYLCASSPSGQSFSQQYFGPGTRLTVT.

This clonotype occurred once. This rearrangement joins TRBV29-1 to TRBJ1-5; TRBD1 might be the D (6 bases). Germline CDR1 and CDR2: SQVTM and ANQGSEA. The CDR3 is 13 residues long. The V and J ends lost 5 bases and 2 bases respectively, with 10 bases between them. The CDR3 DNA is TGCAGCGTTAATGGGGGCGGCAATCAGCCCCAGCATTTT. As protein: CSVNGGGNQPQHF.

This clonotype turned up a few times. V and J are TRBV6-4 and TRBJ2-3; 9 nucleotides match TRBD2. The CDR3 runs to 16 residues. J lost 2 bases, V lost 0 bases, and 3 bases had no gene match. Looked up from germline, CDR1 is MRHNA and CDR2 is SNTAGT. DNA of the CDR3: TGTGCCAGCAGTGACTCGGCTAGCGGGGTCACAGATACGCAGTATTTT. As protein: CASSDSASGVTDTQYF.

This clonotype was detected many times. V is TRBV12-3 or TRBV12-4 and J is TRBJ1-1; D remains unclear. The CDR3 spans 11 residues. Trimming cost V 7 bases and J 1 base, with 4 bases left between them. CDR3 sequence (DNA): TGTGCCAGCATAGCGAACACTGAAGCTTTCTTT. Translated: CASIANTEAFF.

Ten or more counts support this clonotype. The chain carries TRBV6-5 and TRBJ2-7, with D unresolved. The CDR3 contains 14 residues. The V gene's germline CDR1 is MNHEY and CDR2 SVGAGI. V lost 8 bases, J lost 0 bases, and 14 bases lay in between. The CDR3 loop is CASGFEHPSYEQYF. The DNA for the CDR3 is TGTGCCAGCGGTTTTGAGCACCCCTCCTACGAGCAGTACTTC.

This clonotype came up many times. CDR3 sequence reads: CASASQQVTKDNEQFF. The CDR3, as DNA: TGCGCCAGCGCCTCCCAACAGGTAACGAAAGACAATGAGCAGTTCTTC. The chain uses TRBV10-1 and TRBJ2-1; possible D gene TRBD1, 5 bases. The CDR3 spans 16 residues. Germline V gene lookup returns CDR1 WNHNN and CDR2 SYGVQD (reference sequence). The V end lost 8 bases, the J end lost 5 bases, and 22 bases lay between the germline ends.

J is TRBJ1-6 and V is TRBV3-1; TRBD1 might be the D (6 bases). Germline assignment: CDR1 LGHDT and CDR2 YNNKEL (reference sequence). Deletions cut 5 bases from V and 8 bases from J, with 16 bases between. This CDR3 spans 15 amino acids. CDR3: CASSRMDSHDSPLHF. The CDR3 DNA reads TGTGCCAGCAGCAGAATGGACAGCCACGATTCACCCCTCCACTTT. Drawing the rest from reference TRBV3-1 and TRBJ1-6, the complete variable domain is DTAVSQTPKYLVTQMGNDKSIKCEQNLGHDTMYWYKQDSKKFLKIMFSYNNKELIINETVPNRFSPKSPDKAHLNLHINSLELGDSAVYFCASSRMDSHDSPLHFGNGTRLTVT.

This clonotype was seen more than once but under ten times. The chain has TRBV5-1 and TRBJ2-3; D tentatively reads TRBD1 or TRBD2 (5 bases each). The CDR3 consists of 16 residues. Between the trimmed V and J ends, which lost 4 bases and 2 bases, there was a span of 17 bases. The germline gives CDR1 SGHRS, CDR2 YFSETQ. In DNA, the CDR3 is TGCGCCAGCAGCCGTTTCCGGGACGGAGTCACAGATACGCAGTATTTT. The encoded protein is CASSRFRDGVTDTQYF.

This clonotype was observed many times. This chain's CDR3 is CASSQGTAETQYF. As DNA, the CDR3 is TGTGCCAGCAGCCAAGGTACAGCAGAGACCCAGTACTTC. The chain uses TRBV14 and TRBJ2-5; D gene uncertain. The germline V and J ends were trimmed by 1 base and 4 bases, with 7 bases remaining between them. Germline V lookup: CDR1 SGHDN, CDR2 FVKESK. The CDR3 sequence is 13 residues long. Combining the CDR3 with reference TRBV14 and TRBJ2-5 gives the whole variable domain EAGVTQFPSHSVIEKGQTVTLRCDPISGHDNLYWYRRVMGKEIKFLLHFVKESKQDESGMPNNRFLAERTGGTYSTLKVQPAELEDSGVYFCASSQGTAETQYFGPGTRLLVL.

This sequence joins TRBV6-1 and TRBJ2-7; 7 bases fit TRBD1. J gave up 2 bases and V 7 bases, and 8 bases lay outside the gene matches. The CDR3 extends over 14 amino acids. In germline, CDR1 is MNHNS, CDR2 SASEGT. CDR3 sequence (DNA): TGTGCCAGCATCCCCACAGGGGTGACCTACGAGCAGTACTTC. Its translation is CASIPTGVTYEQYF.

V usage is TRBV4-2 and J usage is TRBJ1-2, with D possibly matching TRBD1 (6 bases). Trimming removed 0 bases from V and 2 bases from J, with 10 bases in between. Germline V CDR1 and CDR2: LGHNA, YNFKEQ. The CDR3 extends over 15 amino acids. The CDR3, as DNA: TGTGCCAGCAGCCAAGATGCCGGACAGAACTATGGCTACACCTTC. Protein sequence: CASSQDAGQNYGYTF.

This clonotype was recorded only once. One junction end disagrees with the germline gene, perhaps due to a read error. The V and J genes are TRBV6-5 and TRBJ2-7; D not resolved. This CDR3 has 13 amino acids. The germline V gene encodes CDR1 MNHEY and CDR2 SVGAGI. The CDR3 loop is CAGSSGSSYEQYF. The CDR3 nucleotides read TGTGCCGGCAGTTCGGGTAGCTCCTACGAGCAGTACTTC.

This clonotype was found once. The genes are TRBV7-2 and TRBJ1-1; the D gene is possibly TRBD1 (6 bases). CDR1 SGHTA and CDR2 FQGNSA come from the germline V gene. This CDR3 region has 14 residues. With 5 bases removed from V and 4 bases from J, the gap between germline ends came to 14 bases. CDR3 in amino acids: CASSIEGGGTEAFF. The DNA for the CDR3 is TGTGCCAGCAGCATCGAGGGGGGGGGCACTGAAGCTTTCTTT.

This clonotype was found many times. In nucleotides, the CDR3 is TGTGCCAGTAGACCCAGTCGTTCGTCGGGAAGTTTAGCGTGGGTCTATGGCTACACCTTC. This encodes CASRPSRSSGSLAWVYGYTF. This chain connects TRBV19 to TRBJ1-2; no clear D. The CDR3 has 20 residues. Trimming took 6 bases from V and 4 from J, leaving 33 bases between them. Per the germline V gene, CDR1 is LNHDA and CDR2 is SQIVND (reference sequence).